This T cell receptor beta chain was documented in a study of siplizumab effects on memory and regulatory T cells. Assayed TCR templates numbered about 10^5 for each sample. Clones were read by immunoSEQ multiplex PCR, and TCRdb kept only the in-frame ones, dropping some. The sample consists of some 100,000 clones, more than 85% of them appearing once. Overall study results and limits: No more than a minor fraction of alloreactive clones could be traced back to unstimulated subsets.

A word on this clone: Its antigen is currently unknown.

Trimming took off 0 bases at V and 4 bases at J, with 7 bases between the two ends. CDR1 is GTSNPN and CDR2 is SVGIG in the germline V gene (reference sequence). The CDR3 totals 13 residues. The sequence came from a human donor in good health. Some clones in this sample may be carry-over from other donors' samples. The V call is TRBV30, the J call TRBJ1-5; D uncertain. Sequencing input: CD4+ T cells sorted from blood. The CDR3 nucleotides are TGTGCCTGGAGTGTAAACCGAAATCAGCCCCAGCATTTT. It is translated as CAWSVNRNQPQHF. Drawing the rest from reference TRBV30 and TRBJ1-5, the complete variable domain is SQTIHQWPATLVQPVGSPLSLECTVEGTSNPNLYWYRQAAGRGLQLLFYSVGIGQISSEVPQNLSASRPQDRQFILSSKKLLLSDSGFYLCAWSVNRNQPQHFGDGTRLSIL.